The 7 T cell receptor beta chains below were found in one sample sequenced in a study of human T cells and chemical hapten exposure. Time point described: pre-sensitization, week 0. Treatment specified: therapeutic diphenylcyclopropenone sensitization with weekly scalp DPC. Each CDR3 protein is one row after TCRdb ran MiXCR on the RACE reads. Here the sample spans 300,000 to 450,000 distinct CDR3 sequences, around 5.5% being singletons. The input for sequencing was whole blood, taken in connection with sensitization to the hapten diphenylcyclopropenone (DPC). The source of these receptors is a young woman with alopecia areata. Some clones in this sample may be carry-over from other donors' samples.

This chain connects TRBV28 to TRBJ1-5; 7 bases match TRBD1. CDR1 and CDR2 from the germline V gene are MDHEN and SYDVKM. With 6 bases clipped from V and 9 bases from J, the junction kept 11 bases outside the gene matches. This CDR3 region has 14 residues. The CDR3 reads CASSWRTGLRPQHF. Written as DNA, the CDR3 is TGTGCCAGCAGCTGGAGGACAGGCTTAAGGCCCCAGCATTTT.

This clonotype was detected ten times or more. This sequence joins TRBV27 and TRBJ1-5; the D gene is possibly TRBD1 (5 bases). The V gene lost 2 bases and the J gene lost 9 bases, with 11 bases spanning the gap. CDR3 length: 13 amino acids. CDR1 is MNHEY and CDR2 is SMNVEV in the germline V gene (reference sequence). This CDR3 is CASSLGGPAPQHF. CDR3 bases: TGTGCCAGCAGTTTAGGGGGTCCGGCGCCCCAGCATTTT.

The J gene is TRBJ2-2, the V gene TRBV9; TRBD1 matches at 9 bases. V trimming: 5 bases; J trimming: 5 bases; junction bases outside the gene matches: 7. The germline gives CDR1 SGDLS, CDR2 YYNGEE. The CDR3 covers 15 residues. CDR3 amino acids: CASRRTGTGTGELFF. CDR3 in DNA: TGTGCCAGCAGACGAACCGGGACAGGGACCGGGGAGCTGTTTTTT.

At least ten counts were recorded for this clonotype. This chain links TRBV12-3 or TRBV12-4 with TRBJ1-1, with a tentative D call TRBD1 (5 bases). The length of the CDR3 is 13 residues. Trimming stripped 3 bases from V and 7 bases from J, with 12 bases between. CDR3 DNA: TGTGCCAGCAGTTTTGAAGGAACAGGTGAAGCTTTCTTT. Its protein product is CASSFEGTGEAFF.

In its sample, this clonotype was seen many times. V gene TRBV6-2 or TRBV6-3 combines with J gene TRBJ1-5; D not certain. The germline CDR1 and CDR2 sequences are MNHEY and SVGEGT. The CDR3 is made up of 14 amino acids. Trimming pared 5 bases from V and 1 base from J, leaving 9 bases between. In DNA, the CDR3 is TGTGCCAGCAGTACCCAGTGGAGCAATCAGCCCCAGCATTTT. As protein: CASSTQWSNQPQHF.

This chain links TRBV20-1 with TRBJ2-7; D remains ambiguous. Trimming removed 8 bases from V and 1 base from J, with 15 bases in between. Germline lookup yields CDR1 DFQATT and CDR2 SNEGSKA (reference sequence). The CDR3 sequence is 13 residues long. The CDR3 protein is CSSADVRSYEQYF. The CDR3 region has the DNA TGCAGTTCCGCGGACGTACGGTCCTACGAGCAGTACTTC.

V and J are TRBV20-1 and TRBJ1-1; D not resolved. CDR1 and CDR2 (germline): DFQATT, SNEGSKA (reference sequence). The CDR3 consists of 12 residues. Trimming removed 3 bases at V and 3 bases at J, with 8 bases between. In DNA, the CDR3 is TGCAGTGCTAGGGCTGGGGACACTGAAGCTTTCTTT. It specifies CSARAGDTEAFF.